This T cell receptor (beta chain) originates from a study of CD8 T cells in ankylosing spondylitis. Study conclusions and caveats: Reportedly, disease-linked clones are significantly enriched in ankylosing spondylitis patients' matched synovial fluid. Ankylosing spondylitis blood appeared to be characterized by a TCR beta motif of roughly eight highly homologous variants.

The length of the CDR3 is 17 residues. Germline trimming cut 3 bases from V and 5 bases from J; bases unmatched to any gene: 14. CDR1 is MGHDK and CDR2 is SYGVNS in the germline V gene. Libraries for TCR beta were made by quantitative 5'-RACE with molecular barcodes. TCRdb passed the 5' RACE reads through MiXCR, listing each CDR3 protein once. Of some 130,000 distinct CDR3 sequences in the sample, roughly 8.8% were seen once. As regards this clonotype: Antigen specificity is unknown.

This TCR was recovered from a male donor with ankylosing spondylitis. Sequenced input: synovial fluid, either unsorted or a sorted T cell fraction (not recorded which). The V and J genes are TRBV25-1 and TRBJ2-7, with TRBD2 identical over 9 bases. The CDR3 loop reads CASSELGGGERRDEQYF. DNA for the CDR3: TGTGCCAGCAGTGAGCTAGGCGGGGGGGAACGGAGGGACGAGCAGTACTTC.